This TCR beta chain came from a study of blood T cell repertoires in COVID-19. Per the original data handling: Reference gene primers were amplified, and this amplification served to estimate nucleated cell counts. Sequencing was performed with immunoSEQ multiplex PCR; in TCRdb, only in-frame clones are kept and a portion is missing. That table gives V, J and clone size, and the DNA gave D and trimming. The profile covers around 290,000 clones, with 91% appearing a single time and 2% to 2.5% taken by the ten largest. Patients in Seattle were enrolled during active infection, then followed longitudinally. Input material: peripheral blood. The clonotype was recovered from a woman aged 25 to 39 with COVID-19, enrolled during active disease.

The CDR3 bases are TGTGCCAGTAGTCCGCTCGGGGACAGGGGAGAAGCTTTCTTT. As protein: CASSPLGDRGEAFF. This chain joins TRBV19 and TRBJ1-1, with TRBD1 identical over 10 bases. CDR1 is LNHDA, CDR2 SQIVND, per germline (reference sequence). This CDR3 contains 14 residues. After removal of 5 bases from V and 8 bases from J, the junction contained 8 bases not matched to a gene.